The 14 T cell receptor beta chains listed next were all sequenced from one sample in a study of siplizumab effects on memory and regulatory T cells. Assay: immunoSEQ multiplex PCR; the TCRdb copy retains only in-frame clones and omits some. The sample holds over 85,000 clones, roughly 97% seen once. What was sequenced was naive CD4+ T cells sorted from blood. The receptors derive from a human donor in good health.

V and J are TRBV4-2 and TRBJ1-5; D unresolved. The CDR3 contains 16 residues. The V end lost 0 bases, the J end lost 0 bases, and 9 bases lay between the germline ends. Germline loops: CDR1 LGHNA, CDR2 YNFKEQ. The DNA for the CDR3 is TGTGCCAGCAGCCAAGATGGTACGGTTAGCAATCAGCCCCAGCATTTT. It translates to CASSQDGTVSNQPQHF.

J is TRBJ2-2 and V is TRBV18, with D possibly being TRBD2 (6 bases). Germline CDR1 reads KGHSH; CDR2 reads LQKENI. The CDR3 has 16 amino acids. Trimming cost V 3 bases and J 5 bases, with 16 bases left between them. The CDR3: CASSPPGLPRTGELFF. The CDR3 nucleotides read TGTGCCAGCTCACCCCCGGGACTCCCGAGGACCGGGGAGCTGTTTTTT.

V gene TRBV5-4 combines with J gene TRBJ1-5; the match to TRBD1 covers 11 bases. Germline assignment: CDR1 SGHNT and CDR2 YYREEE (reference sequence). After removal of 3 bases from V and 7 bases from J, the junction contained 12 bases not matched to a gene. The CDR3 runs 17 residues. CDR3 protein: CASSSGTGGNFVQPQHF. The DNA of the CDR3 is TGTGCCAGCAGCTCCGGGACAGGGGGAAACTTCGTCCAGCCCCAGCATTTT.

The chain links TRBV7-3 to TRBJ2-7; possibly TRBD1 for D (7 bases). Per the germline V gene, CDR1 is SGHTA and CDR2 is FQGTGA. Trimming took off 2 bases at V and 6 bases at J, with 11 bases between the two ends. The CDR3 totals 13 residues. CDR3: CASSLGQGGEQYF. In DNA, the CDR3 is TGTGCCAGCAGCTTAGGGCAGGGGGGCGAGCAGTACTTC.

The gene calls are TRBV11-1 and TRBJ2-7; 9 bases are shared with TRBD1. Germline V gene lookup returns CDR1 SGHAT and CDR2 FQDESV (reference sequence). V gave up 5 bases and J gave up 2 bases; unmatched junction bases: 4. The CDR3 extends over 14 amino acids. CDR3 bases: TGTGCCAGCAGCCCGGGACAGGGTCCCTACGAGCAGTACTTC. This codes for CASSPGQGPYEQYF.

This rearrangement joins TRBV6-5 to TRBJ1-1; no clear D gene. Trimming took off 10 bases at V and 5 bases at J, with 14 bases between the two ends. Germline V gives CDR1 MNHEY, CDR2 SVGAGI. This CDR3 is 12 amino acids long. The CDR3 loop reads CATGPGRTEAFF. Here the CDR3 DNA reads TGTGCCACCGGGCCGGGGAGAACTGAAGCTTTCTTT.

The chain is built from TRBV7-9 and TRBJ2-5; 11 nucleotides line up with TRBD2. The V gene's germline CDR1 is SEHNR and CDR2 FQNEAQ (reference sequence). The ends lost 4 bases at V and 7 bases at J; junction bases unmatched: 5. The length of the CDR3 is 14 residues. For the CDR3, the DNA is TGTGCCAGCAGCTCATCTAGCGGGGGGACGACCCAGTACTTC. Its translation is CASSSSSGGTTQYF.

The chain is built from TRBV7-9 and TRBJ2-5; the match to TRBD1 covers 7 bases. CDR1 SEHNR and CDR2 FQNEAQ come from the germline V gene (reference sequence). The CDR3 loop spans 14 amino acids. Germline trimming cut 6 bases from V and 2 bases from J; bases unmatched to any gene: 6. The CDR3 DNA is TGTGCCAGCAGACGACAGGGCCCTCAAGAGACCCAGTACTTC. Translation gives CASRRQGPQETQYF.

J is TRBJ1-1 and V is TRBV5-4, with 9 positions matching TRBD1. Trimming removed 6 bases from V and 9 bases from J; junction bases left unmatched: 6. Germline CDR1 and CDR2: SGHNT and YYREEE (reference sequence). The CDR3 has 12 amino acids. CDR3: CASTPQGAKAFF. The CDR3 coding sequence is TGTGCCAGCACCCCACAGGGGGCAAAAGCTTTCTTT.

A remark on this clone: The germline gene is not matched at one end of the junction; a read error may be the cause. J is TRBJ2-3 and V is TRBV11-3, with 9 bases lining up with TRBD2. This CDR3 has 14 amino acids. CDR1 and CDR2 from the germline V gene are SGHNT and YENEEA. CDR3 sequence: CASSLAGEIDTQYF. In nucleotides, the CDR3 is TGTGCCAGCAGTTTAGCGGGGGAGATAGATACGCAGTATTTT. The whole variable domain, filled in from reference TRBV11-3 and TRBJ2-3, reads EAGVVQSPRYKIIEKKQPVAFWCNPISGHNTLYWYLQNLGQGPELLIRYENEEAVDDSQLPKDRFSAERLKGVDSTLKIQPAELGDSAVYLCASSLAGEIDTQYFGPGTRLTVL.

The DNA for the CDR3 is TGTGCCAGTAGTATTGGGACAGGGGGGGGCTACGAGCAGTACTTC. Translating it yields CASSIGTGGGYEQYF. J is TRBJ2-7 and V is TRBV19; 11 nucleotides match TRBD1. Trimming removed 3 bases from V and 3 bases from J; junction bases left unmatched: 4. The CDR3 length is 15 residues. The germline V gene encodes CDR1 LNHDA and CDR2 SQIVND (reference sequence).

The chain is built from TRBV19 and TRBJ1-2; TRBD1 matches 9 bases. In germline, CDR1 is LNHDA, CDR2 SQIVND (reference sequence). The ends lost 5 bases at V and 8 bases at J; junction bases unmatched: 9. CDR3 length: 14 residues. CDR3 residues: CASSPRDRAVGYTF. The CDR3 nucleotides read TGTGCCAGTAGTCCCCGGGACAGGGCAGTCGGCTACACCTTC.

This chain uses TRBV6-5 with TRBJ2-5; D is unclear. The end of the DNA is better explained by TRBJ2-7, so the J call may be wrong. The germline CDR1 and CDR2 sequences are MNHEY and SVGAGI. The length of the CDR3 is 12 residues. CDR3 DNA: TGTGCCAGCAGTAATAGTATGAACGAGCAGTACTTC. This sequence encodes CASSNSMNEQYF.

The gene calls are TRBV28 and TRBJ1-3, with D unclear. Germline CDR1 reads MDHEN; CDR2 reads SYDVKM. Trimming took off 11 bases at V and 4 bases at J, with 12 bases between the two ends. The CDR3 is made up of 12 amino acids. CDR3 DNA sequence: TGTGCCGCCAGGACCGCAGGAAACACCATATATTTT. This gives the protein CAARTAGNTIYF.